This TCR beta chain is drawn from a study of blood T cell repertoires in COVID-19. Looking at the study overall: From the United States, Italy and Spain came samples of acute and convalescent COVID-19. PBMCs, B-cell-depleted T cells, or T cells were the source of the cDNA or gDNA that made up the material.

This CDR3 is built from 12 residues. Per germline, CDR1 SGHAT and CDR2 FQNNGV. Between the trimmed V and J ends, which lost 5 bases and 7 bases, there was a span of 9 bases. In Seattle, patients joined the study during active infection and were tracked longitudinally. Authors' methods: From reference gene primer amplification, estimates of nucleated cell counts were derived. Generated by immunoSEQ multiplex PCR, the TCRdb table keeps only in-frame clones and is missing some. The V and J calls and the clone size are those of that table, but D and trimming were determined from the DNA. Of roughly 160,000 clones in the sample, around four fifths are singletons; the top ten hold roughly 8.4%.

The J gene is TRBJ2-1, the V gene TRBV11-2; no clear D gene. The source of this sequence is a woman of 80 years or more with COVID-19, enrolled during active disease. Source material: peripheral blood. DNA for the CDR3: TGTGCCAGCAGCCCCATCAGGAATGAGCAGTTCTTC. Amino acids: CASSPIRNEQFF.